These T cell receptor beta chains were read from a single sample in a study of PD-1 blockade in classical Hodgkin lymphoma. Sequencing was performed with immunoSEQ multiplex PCR; in TCRdb, only in-frame clones are kept and a portion is missing. The sample contains 30,000 to 35,000 clones, roughly four fifths of which appear only once. Sequences were derived from peripheral blood mononuclear cells (PBMCs), sampled at baseline. Source of these receptors: a human donor with classical Hodgkin lymphoma. Each CDR3 is given with its conserved first and last residue. The D gene is left open where the match is weak. Where a row states a size, it is once, few, many or the class of an expanded clone; other rows omit it.

cdr3_aa cdr3_nt d_call j_call v_call clone_size
CASSPNLGKGYGYTF TGTGCCAGCAGCCCGAACTTAGGGAAAGGCTATGGCTACACCTTC . TRBJ1-2 TRBV7-2 .
CASSQEGPRWGAGELFF TGCGCCAGCAGCCAAGAGGGCCCGCGGTGGGGCGCCGGGGAGCTGTTTTTT . TRBJ2-2 TRBV4-3 once
CSVVPTSGGLNEQFF TGCAGCGTTGTCCCTACTAGCGGGGGTTTGAATGAGCAGTTCTTC TRBD2 TRBJ2-1 TRBV29-1 .
CASSGGQGPQYF TGTGCCAGCAGTGGGGGACAGGGGCCGCAGTATTTT TRBD1 TRBJ2-3 TRBV7-3 .
CASSYGAQAGNTIYF TGTGCCAGCAGTTACGGGGCGCAGGCGGGAAACACCATATATTTT . TRBJ1-3 TRBV6-6 few
CGSKREIISSGANVLTF TGTGGCAGCAAGCGGGAGATCATCAGCTCTGGGGCCAACGTCCTGACTTTC TRBD2 TRBJ2-6 TRBV5-8 few
CASSLGGPAKNIQYF TGTGCCAGCAGCTTGGGAGGGCCCGCCAAAAACATTCAGTACTTC TRBD2 TRBJ2-4 TRBV7-2 .
CASSEGASRTDTQYF TGTGCCAGCAGTGAAGGGGCATCCCGCACAGATACGCAGTATTTT . TRBJ2-3 TRBV6-1 .
CASSVAATGTDTQYF TGTGCCAGCAGCGTAGCGGCCACCGGCACAGATACGCAGTATTTT . TRBJ2-3 TRBV9 .
CASSLIAGRNTGELFF TGCGCCAGCAGCTTGATCGCGGGGCGCAACACCGGGGAGCTGTTTTTT . TRBJ2-2 TRBV5-1 .
CASSVLRSGTGGYEQYF TGTGCCAGCAGTGTCCTTAGGTCCGGGACAGGGGGCTACGAGCAGTACTTC TRBD1 TRBJ2-7 TRBV25-1 .
CASSPGTSDTYTQYF TGTGCCAGCAGCCCCGGGACTAGCGACACATATACGCAGTATTTT TRBD2 TRBJ2-3 TRBV5-4 .
CASSQDWTEAFF TGTGCCAGCAGCCAAGATTGGACTGAAGCTTTCTTT . TRBJ1-1 TRBV14 .
CASSKSIGSYNEQFF TGTGCCAGCAGCAAAAGTATCGGGTCCTACAATGAGCAGTTCTTC . TRBJ2-1 TRBV21-1 .
CASSSDTNTEAFF TGTGCCAGCAGCTCGGACACGAACACTGAAGCTTTCTTT . TRBJ1-1 TRBV7-8 .
CASSLGQGSDGYTF TGTGCCAGCAGCTTGGGACAGGGAAGCGATGGCTACACCTTC TRBD1 TRBJ1-2 TRBV5-5 few
CASSLRFGQPQHF TGTGCCAGCAGTCTCAGGTTCGGTCAGCCCCAGCATTTT . TRBJ1-5 TRBV27 few
CASSYSNRNTEAFF TGTGCCAGCAGTTACTCGAATCGGAACACTGAAGCTTTCTTT . TRBJ1-1 TRBV6-5 .
CASSPPTITDTQYF TGTGCCAGCTCACCACCGACGATAACAGATACGCAGTATTTT . TRBJ2-3 TRBV18 .
CASSGPGQPTYEQYF TGTGCCAGCAGCGGGCCGGGACAACCCACCTACGAGCAGTACTTC . TRBJ2-7 TRBV14 .